These T cell receptor beta chains were read from a single sample in a study of blood T cell repertoires in COVID-19. Profiled with immunoSEQ multiplex PCR; TCRdb holds only in-frame clones, not every one. The table lists about 190,000 clones, more than 85% of them singletons, with less than 1.5% in the top ten. Source material: peripheral blood. Receptor source: a man aged 30 to 39 with acute or convalescent COVID-19. The CDR3 runs from the conserved cysteine through the conserved F or W. Each record gives: clone size, D gene, J gene, V gene, CDR3 protein, CDR3 DNA. D genes are given only for firm matches. Some rows have no size entry. The others give once, few or many, or a class for an expanded clone.

clone_size: NA
d_call: NA
j_call: TRBJ2-2
v_call: TRBV12-3/TRBV12-4
cdr3_aa: CASRPGYTGELFF
cdr3_nt: TGTGCCAGCAGGCCGGGGTACACCGGGGAGCTGTTTTTT

clone_size: NA
d_call: NA
j_call: TRBJ1-4
v_call: TRBV30
cdr3_aa: CAWRKGRVGEKLFF
cdr3_nt: TGTGCCTGGAGAAAGGGGAGGGTTGGAGAAAAACTGTTTTTT

clone_size: NA
d_call: NA
j_call: TRBJ1-1
v_call: TRBV5-1
cdr3_aa: CASSFSGAGSLIAFF
cdr3_nt: TGCGCCAGCAGCTTTTCTGGGGCTGGATCTCTCATTGCTTTCTTT

clone_size: NA
d_call: NA
j_call: TRBJ1-6
v_call: TRBV28
cdr3_aa: CASSQKAGISSYNSPLHF
cdr3_nt: TGTGCCAGCAGCCAAAAGGCGGGTATCTCCTCCTATAATTCACCCCTCCACTTT

clone_size: once
d_call: NA
j_call: TRBJ1-1
v_call: TRBV13
cdr3_aa: CASSLGRGNTEAFF
cdr3_nt: TGTGCCAGCAGCTTAGGCAGGGGGAACACTGAAGCTTTCTTT

clone_size: NA
d_call: NA
j_call: TRBJ1-1
v_call: TRBV7-3
cdr3_aa: CASSPAGTRGTEAFF
cdr3_nt: TGTGCCAGCAGCCCTGCTGGAACAAGGGGCACTGAAGCTTTCTTT

clone_size: NA
d_call: NA
j_call: TRBJ2-7
v_call: TRBV5-1
cdr3_aa: CASGAANNEQYF
cdr3_nt: TGCGCCAGCGGGGCCGCCAACAACGAGCAGTACTTC

clone_size: NA
d_call: TRBD1
j_call: TRBJ2-7
v_call: TRBV28
cdr3_aa: CASSFSRGGASQYF
cdr3_nt: TGTGCCAGCAGTTTCTCCAGAGGGGGCGCTTCTCAGTACTTC

clone_size: few
d_call: TRBD1
j_call: TRBJ1-2
v_call: TRBV7-8
cdr3_aa: CASSIRTGANYGYTF
cdr3_nt: TGTGCCAGCAGCATCCGGACAGGGGCAAACTATGGCTACACCTTC

clone_size: few
d_call: NA
j_call: TRBJ2-2
v_call: TRBV24-1
cdr3_aa: CATAGVLTGELFF
cdr3_nt: TGTGCCACCGCCGGGGTTCTTACCGGGGAGCTGTTTTTT

clone_size: NA
d_call: NA
j_call: TRBJ1-2
v_call: TRBV3-1/TRBV3-2
cdr3_aa: CASSERRYGYTF
cdr3_nt: TGTGCCAGCAGCGAGCGAAGGTATGGCTACACCTTC

clone_size: NA
d_call: TRBD1
j_call: TRBJ2-1
v_call: TRBV5-4
cdr3_aa: CASSWAGTGGNEQFF
cdr3_nt: TGTGCCAGCAGCTGGGCCGGGACAGGGGGCAATGAGCAGTTCTTC

clone_size: NA
d_call: TRBD1
j_call: TRBJ1-5
v_call: TRBV3-1/TRBV3-2
cdr3_aa: CASSRGTGRQPQHF
cdr3_nt: TGTGCCAGCAGCCGCGGGACAGGCCGACAGCCCCAGCATTTT

clone_size: NA
d_call: NA
j_call: TRBJ2-1
v_call: TRBV7-9
cdr3_aa: CASSPQRGYNEQFF
cdr3_nt: TGTGCCAGCAGTCCACAACGGGGATACAATGAGCAGTTCTTC

clone_size: NA
d_call: NA
j_call: TRBJ1-1
v_call: TRBV5-1
cdr3_aa: CASSFQGMDTEAFF
cdr3_nt: TGCGCCAGCAGCTTCCAGGGAATGGACACTGAAGCTTTCTTT

clone_size: NA
d_call: NA
j_call: TRBJ2-6
v_call: TRBV18
cdr3_aa: CASSQSVPSGANVLTF
cdr3_nt: TGTGCCAGCTCCCAATCGGTCCCCTCTGGGGCCAACGTCCTGACTTTC

clone_size: NA
d_call: NA
j_call: TRBJ1-1
v_call: TRBV10-3
cdr3_aa: CAISGRGNTEAFF
cdr3_nt: TGTGCCATCAGTGGGAGAGGGAACACTGAAGCTTTCTTT

clone_size: NA
d_call: TRBD2
j_call: TRBJ2-3
v_call: TRBV29-1
cdr3_aa: CSVGSGGSTDTQYF
cdr3_nt: TGCAGCGTTGGTAGCGGGGGAAGCACAGATACGCAGTATTTT

clone_size: NA
d_call: TRBD1
j_call: TRBJ2-2
v_call: TRBV9
cdr3_aa: CASSPAQGVTNTGELFF
cdr3_nt: TGTGCCAGCAGCCCCGCACAGGGGGTTACGAACACCGGGGAGCTGTTTTTT